The rows below give T cell receptor beta chains drawn from one sample of a study of blood T cell repertoires in COVID-19. Data came from immunoSEQ multiplex PCR; TCRdb stores just in-frame clones and leaves some out. In the table there are around 380,000 clones, 80% to 90% of which are singletons. The sample was PBMCs or T cells enriched from blood (not recorded which). The source of these receptors is a young man who had recovered from COVID-19. CDR3s include the opening cysteine and the closing phenylalanine or tryptophan. A D gene is named only where the DNA matches it firmly. Clone size appears in some rows only: once, few, many, or a class for an expanded clone.

j_gene | d_gene | v_gene | abundance | CDR3nt | CDR3aa
TRBJ1-1 | TRBD1 | TRBV7-9 | NA | TGTGCCAGCAGCCCTACTGACAGGGATCAGGAAGCTTTCTTT | CASSPTDRDQEAFF
TRBJ2-7 | NA | TRBV7-3 | NA | TGTGCCAGCAGCTCCTCAGGCGGGACCTACGAGCAGTACTTC | CASSSSGGTYEQYF
TRBJ1-2 | TRBD1 | TRBV5-1 | NA | TGCGCCAGCAGCTTGGGGTCAGGGGGCGATGGCTACACCTTC | CASSLGSGGDGYTF
TRBJ1-6 | TRBD1 | TRBV5-4 | NA | TGTGCCAGCAGCTCGCCGGGACAGGGATCACCCCTCCACTTT | CASSSPGQGSPLHF
TRBJ2-3 | NA | TRBV5-4 | once | TGTGCCAGCAGCTTAAGCGATAGCACAGATACGCAGTATTTT | CASSLSDSTDTQYF
TRBJ2-7 | NA | TRBV5-4 | NA | TGTGCCAGCAGCTTGTTTAGAGGTGGCAGCTCCTACGAGCAGTACTTC | CASSLFRGGSSYEQYF
TRBJ2-1 | TRBD2 | TRBV28 | NA | TGTGCCAGCAGTTTATGGACTAGCGGGGGGTACAATGAGCAGTTCTTC | CASSLWTSGGYNEQFF
TRBJ1-4 | TRBD1 | TRBV4-1 | NA | TGCGCCAGCAGCCAAGAGGGACAGGGGGGAAAACTGTTTTTT | CASSQEGQGGKLFF
TRBJ2-2 | TRBD2 | TRBV28 | NA | TGTGCCAGCAGCCTAGCGGGGGGCACCGGGGAGCTGTTTTTT | CASSLAGGTGELFF
TRBJ1-1 | TRBD1 | TRBV10-3 | NA | TGTGCCATCAGTGAGAGGGACAGGAAGAACACTGAAGCTTTCTTT | CAISERDRKNTEAFF
TRBJ2-7 | TRBD1 | TRBV27 | once | TGTGCCAGCAGTCCGGACAGGGTCTACGAGCAGTACTTC | CASSPDRVYEQYF
TRBJ1-4 | NA | TRBV4-1 | NA | TGCGCCAGCAGCCATTTCGTCAATGAAAAACTGTTTTTT | CASSHFVNEKLFF
TRBJ2-1 | TRBD1 | TRBV5-4 | NA | TGTGCCAGCAGCTTGGAAAGGACAGGCCTTAATGAGCAGTTCTTC | CASSLERTGLNEQFF
TRBJ1-6 | NA | TRBV5-4 | few | TGTGCCAGCAGCTCCCGGGACACAGTTTCACCCCTCCACTTT | CASSSRDTVSPLHF
TRBJ1-1 | NA | TRBV5-5 | NA | TGTGCCAGCAGCCAGACCCGGGGTGAAGCTTTCTTT | CASSQTRGEAFF
TRBJ2-3 | TRBD1 | TRBV29-1 | NA | TGCAGCGCTCTAACATCCGGGACAGCAACTTGGGATACGCAGTATTTT | CSALTSGTATWDTQYF
TRBJ1-1 | NA | TRBV6-4 | once | TGTGCCAGCAGTGACTGGCCAGAAGCTTTCTTT | CASSDWPEAFF
TRBJ1-6 | NA | TRBV4-3 | NA | TGCGCCAGCAGCCAAGTGCCCGACAGGTATAATTCACCCCTCCACTTT | CASSQVPDRYNSPLHF
TRBJ2-7 | NA | TRBV5-1 | NA | TGCGCCAGCAGCTTGGTTAGGACGGGAACGGAAGAGCAGTACTTC | CASSLVRTGTEEQYF
TRBJ2-5 | TRBD1 | TRBV12-5 | once | TGTGCTAGTCTAACAGGGGAAGAGACCCAGTACTTC | CASLTGEETQYF
TRBJ1-6 | NA | TRBV19 | NA | TGTGCCAGTAGTATAGTCGGGGTTGGTTCACCCCTCCACTTT | CASSIVGVGSPLHF
TRBJ1-2 | NA | TRBV6-1 | NA | TGTGCCAGCAGCCAGGACACCTCGGGTGGCTACACCTTC | CASSQDTSGGYTF
TRBJ1-6 | NA | TRBV4-3 | NA | TGCGCCAGCAGCCAAGTGGAGGGTTCACCCCTCCACTTT | CASSQVEGSPLHF
TRBJ2-1 | NA | TRBV15 | few | TGTGCCACCAGCAGAGATTCGAGAGTGGAGTATTACAATGAGCAGTTCTTC | CATSRDSRVEYYNEQFF
TRBJ2-3 | NA | TRBV7-6 | NA | TGTGCCAGCAGCGGACAGCCTAGCACAGATACGCAGTATTTT | CASSGQPSTDTQYF
TRBJ2-7 | TRBD2 | TRBV14 | NA | TGTGCCAGCAGCAAACCGGGACTAGCGGCTTACGAGCAGTACTTC | CASSKPGLAAYEQYF
TRBJ2-5 | NA | TRBV7-2 | NA | TGTGCCAGCAGCTTAGCGTCCGGGGATCGAGAGACCCAGTACTTC | CASSLASGDRETQYF
TRBJ1-2 | TRBD1 | TRBV12-3/TRBV12-4 | NA | TGTGCCAGCAGTTTGGGGACAGGGTTTGGCTACACCTTC | CASSLGTGFGYTF
TRBJ2-7 | TRBD1 | TRBV20-1 | once | TGCAGTGCTAGTTTAGGGACAGGCTCCTACGAGCAGTACTTC | CSASLGTGSYEQYF
TRBJ1-1 | NA | TRBV5-6 | NA | TGTGCCAGCAGCTACTGGACAAGACTTATGAACACTGAAGCTTTCTTT | CASSYWTRLMNTEAFF
TRBJ1-1 | NA | TRBV18 | NA | TGTGCCAGCTCACCCGAAACGGGGGGAGCAAGGGAAGCTTTCTTT | CASSPETGGAREAFF
TRBJ1-5 | TRBD1 | TRBV19 | NA | TGTGCCAGTAGTTTTCGACAGGGCGGCAATCAGCCCCAGCATTTT | CASSFRQGGNQPQHF
TRBJ2-2 | TRBD1 | TRBV7-9 | NA | TGTGCCAGCAGCCGAGTGGGGGACAGTTATAACACCGGGGAGCTGTTTTTT | CASSRVGDSYNTGELFF
TRBJ2-3 | NA | TRBV24-1 | NA | TGTGCCACCAGTGATTCCCCAGGGGGCACAGATACGCAGTATTTT | CATSDSPGGTDTQYF
TRBJ2-3 | TRBD1 | TRBV30 | NA | TGTGCCTGGACGAGGACTTTACGGACAGGGGGGATGGAGAATACGCAGTATTTT | CAWTRTLRTGGMENTQYF
TRBJ2-7 | TRBD1 | TRBV7-8 | NA | TGTGCCAGCAGCTTAGGCGGGACAGGGAACTACGAGCAGTACTTC | CASSLGGTGNYEQYF
TRBJ2-3 | NA | TRBV7-6 | NA | TGTGCCAGCAGCTTGCGGGGCCCGACAGATACGCAGTATTTT | CASSLRGPTDTQYF
TRBJ1-1 | TRBD1 | TRBV30 | NA | TGTGCCTGGTTCAACAGGGGGCTGGTTGAAGCTTTCTTT | CAWFNRGLVEAFF
TRBJ1-3 | NA | TRBV7-9 | NA | TGTGCCAGCAGCTTAGGTGTAGGGAGCTCTGGAAACACCATATATTTT | CASSLGVGSSGNTIYF
TRBJ1-1 | NA | TRBV19 | NA | TGTGCCAGTAGTCCGCGGAGTTTGAACACTGAAGCTTTCTTT | CASSPRSLNTEAFF
TRBJ1-6 | TRBD1 | TRBV30 | NA | TGTGCCTGGCACAGGGGAGGATCACCCCTCCACTTT | CAWHRGGSPLHF
TRBJ2-1 | NA | TRBV6-5 | NA | TGTGCCAGCAGTCCCGCGGGGACGGAGAACAATGAGCAGTTCTTC | CASSPAGTENNEQFF
TRBJ1-5 | NA | TRBV7-2 | NA | TGTGCCAGCAGCTTAGGAGGTCGCAGCAATCAGCCCCAGCATTTT | CASSLGGRSNQPQHF